One sample yielded the 24 T cell receptor beta chains listed below, sequenced in a study of vaccination and CD4 T cells after COVID-19. Sequencing of DNA taken from cultured CD4+ T cells relied on the Oncomine TCR Beta short-read assay. One entry per CDR3 protein, called by TCRdb with MiXCR from the PCR reads. The data contain 15,000 to 20,000 distinct CDR3 sequences, 35% to 50% of them singletons. Treatment specified: roughly 11-day PBMC culture with coronavirus spike peptide pools or control peptides (ViraFEST assay). No antigens are known for them. The sequenced sample was CD4+ T cells from blood, cultured in vitro, obtained after SARS-CoV-2 vaccination. These receptors came from a human donor who had recovered from COVID-19.

As DNA, the CDR3 is TGCGCCAGCAGCGTGGATACAGGGTTCAATCAGCCCCAGCATTTT. It codes for CASSVDTGFNQPQHF. The chain joins TRBV5-1 to TRBJ1-5; D is possibly TRBD1 (6 bases). CDR1 and CDR2 from the germline V gene are SGHRS and YFSETQ. This CDR3 is 15 amino acids long. V lost 4 bases, J lost 3 bases, and 14 bases lay in between. The full variable domain, with the rest looked up from reference TRBV5-1 and TRBJ1-5, is KAGVTQTPRYLIKTRGQQVTLSCSPISGHRSVSWYQQTPGQGLQFLFEYFSETQRNKGNFPGRFSGRQFSNSRSEMNVSTLELGDSALYLCASSVDTGFNQPQHFGDGTRLSIL.

This clonotype was detected a few times. This chain connects TRBV11-3 to TRBJ2-7, with D possibly TRBD1 on 6 matching bases. Trimming left V 4 bases short and J 3 bases short, with 16 bases between. This CDR3 is 15 amino acids long. The germline V gene has CDR1 SGHNT and CDR2 YENEEA. The CDR3 spells CASSSSAGRGYEQYF. DNA of the CDR3: TGTGCCAGCAGCTCCAGCGCCGGCAGGGGCTACGAGCAGTACTTC.

CDR3 nucleotides: TGTGCCAGCAGTGAATTGGGGGGACAGGGACTTCTCTACGAGCAGTACTTC. Protein product: CASSELGGQGLLYEQYF. V and J are TRBV25-1 and TRBJ2-7, with 9 bases identical to TRBD1. The J segment lost 3 bases and the V segment lost 1 base, leaving 10 bases of the junction unmatched. CDR3 length: 17 residues. Per germline, CDR1 MGHDK and CDR2 SYGVNS.

This clonotype is classed as medium-sized. The gene calls are TRBV27 and TRBJ1-2; 10 positions agree with TRBD1. Per the germline V gene, CDR1 is MNHEY and CDR2 is SMNVEV (reference sequence). V gave up 5 bases and J gave up 2 bases; unmatched junction bases: 8. CDR3 size: 16 residues. Here the CDR3 DNA reads TGTGCCAGCAGTGGGGGCCCGGGACAGGGGAACTATGGCTACACCTTC. It encodes CASSGGPGQGNYGYTF.

The V gene is TRBV7-9, the J gene TRBJ2-3; 9 bases align to TRBD2. The J segment lost 1 base and the V segment lost 2 bases, leaving 10 bases of the junction unmatched. CDR1 is SEHNR and CDR2 is FQNEAQ in the germline V gene (reference sequence). The CDR3 covers 18 residues. CDR3: CASSLPRRLAGGTDTQYF. DNA of the CDR3: TGTGCCAGCAGCTTACCCCGTCGGTTAGCGGGGGGCACAGATACGCAGTATTTT.

This clonotype has more than one count but fewer than ten. V usage is TRBV7-3 and J usage is TRBJ2-5, with 12 positions matching TRBD2. V lost 5 bases and J lost 5; bases outside the gene matches: 6. The CDR3 runs to 15 residues. In germline, CDR1 is SGHTA, CDR2 FQGTGA. The DNA for the CDR3 is TGTGCCAGCAGCACTAGCGGGGGGAAGGGTGAGACCCAGTACTTC. Encoded protein: CASSTSGGKGETQYF. The full variable domain, rest sourced from reference TRBV7-3 and TRBJ2-5, is GAGVSQTPSNKVTEKGKYVELRCDPISGHTALYWYRQSLGQGPEFLIYFQGTGAADDSGLPNDRFFAVRPEGSVSTLKIQRTERGDSAVYLCASSTSGGKGETQYFGPGTRLLVL.

The V gene is TRBV6-1, the J gene TRBJ1-1; a possible D gene is TRBD1 (5 bases). The CDR3 is made up of 13 amino acids. Germline V gene data show CDR1 as MNHNS and CDR2 as SASEGT. V lost 0 bases to trimming and J lost 5 bases, with 7 bases between them. The chain's CDR3 is CASSEAKGTEAFF. The CDR3 bases are TGTGCCAGCAGTGAAGCAAAGGGGACTGAAGCTTTCTTT.

V and J are TRBV11-2 and TRBJ1-2; D not resolved. Trimming shortened V by 1 base and J by 4 bases, and 7 bases separated the two germline ends. CDR3 length: 13 amino acids. Germline V gene sequence: CDR1 SGHAT, CDR2 FQNNGV. Here the CDR3 reads CASSLGTTYGYTF. The CDR3 coding sequence is TGTGCCAGCAGCTTAGGGACGACCTATGGCTACACCTTC.

The chain is built from TRBV11-1 and TRBJ2-3, with TRBD2 matching over 7 bases. CDR3 length: 16 residues. Germline V gene data show CDR1 as SGHAT and CDR2 as FQDESV (reference sequence). Germline trimming cut 2 bases from V and 2 bases from J; bases unmatched to any gene: 7. Written as DNA, the CDR3 is TGTGCCAGCAGCTTATACGGCGGGAGTTTCACAGATACGCAGTATTTT. Translating gives CASSLYGGSFTDTQYF.

V and J are TRBV6-5 and TRBJ2-7; D is perhaps TRBD1 or TRBD2 (5 bases each). The CDR3 runs 15 residues. Germline loops: CDR1 MNHEY, CDR2 SVGAGI. V gave up 1 base and J gave up 3 bases, with 13 bases separating them. The CDR3: CASSYWGSEGYEQYF. CDR3 nucleotides: TGTGCCAGCAGTTACTGGGGGAGCGAGGGCTACGAGCAGTACTTC.

The V call is TRBV6-2 or TRBV6-3, the J call TRBJ1-5; unclear D gene. Trimming stripped 2 bases from V and 6 bases from J, with 8 bases between. The germline CDR1 and CDR2 sequences are MNHEY and SVGEGT. The CDR3 sequence is 13 residues long. CDR3 DNA sequence: TGTGCCAGCAGTTACCGAATAACTCAGCCCCAGCATTTT. Amino acids: CASSYRITQPQHF.

Only a few counts were recorded for this clonotype. V is TRBV5-6 and J is TRBJ1-5; no firm D call. Germline CDR1 is SGHDT and CDR2 is YYEEEE. There are 12 residues in the CDR3. The V end lost 1 base, the J end lost 6 bases, and 5 bases lay between the germline ends. In DNA, the CDR3 is TGTGCCAGCAGCTTGAGGAGTCAGCCCCAGCATTTT. This translates into CASSLRSQPQHF. Looking up the rest from reference TRBV5-6 and TRBJ1-5 gives the full variable domain: DAGVTQSPTHLIKTRGQQVTLRCSPKSGHDTVSWYQQALGQGPQFIFQYYEEEERQRGNFPDRFSGHQFPNYSSELNVNALLLGDSALYLCASSLRSQPQHFGDGTRLSIL.

J is TRBJ1-5 and V is TRBV6-2 or TRBV6-3; D unclear. The CDR3 is 12 residues long. Trimming removed 6 bases at V and 7 bases at J, with 10 bases between. CDR1 is MNHEY, CDR2 SVGEGT, per germline. As DNA, the CDR3 is TGTGCCAGCAGGCGCCTGGGACAGCCCCAGCATTTT. Translated, it gives CASRRLGQPQHF.

This chain uses TRBV10-3 with TRBJ1-4; 7 bases align to TRBD1. V dropped 4 bases and J dropped 5; count of bases not matched to a gene: 7. This CDR3 is 15 amino acids long. Germline V gene data show CDR1 as ENHRY and CDR2 as SYGVKD. The CDR3 is CAISGKQGLNEKLFF. Written as DNA, the CDR3 is TGTGCCATCAGTGGTAAACAGGGGCTCAATGAAAAACTGTTTTTT.

The CDR3 bases are TGCAGTGCTAGAGATACCGGGCTTAATGAAAAACTGTTTTTT. Its protein is CSARDTGLNEKLFF. The V call is TRBV20-1, the J call TRBJ1-4; D unresolved. CDR3 length: 14 residues. Trimming cost V 0 bases and J 4 bases, with 9 bases left between them. The germline V gene encodes CDR1 DFQATT and CDR2 SNEGSKA (reference sequence).

The chain employs TRBV11-2 and TRBJ1-2; maybe TRBD1 (5 bases). The CDR3 is made up of 14 amino acids. Trimming left V 7 bases short and J 4 bases short, with 16 bases between. The germline CDR1 and CDR2 sequences are SGHAT and FQNNGV. The CDR3, as DNA: TGTGCCAGCACCCTGGGGCTCGCGGCCTATGGCTACACCTTC. Protein sequence: CASTLGLAAYGYTF.

V usage is TRBV15 and J usage is TRBJ1-1, with D unclear. V was cut by 5 bases and J by 3 bases, with 10 bases left in between. CDR3 length equals 13 residues. Germline V CDR1 and CDR2: LNHNV, YYDKDF (reference sequence). The DNA for the CDR3 is TGTGCCACCAGCCACGACGGGGACACTGAAGCTTTCTTT. Its translation: CATSHDGDTEAFF. Based on the CDR3 plus reference TRBV15 and TRBJ1-1, the full variable domain is DAMVIQNPRYQVTQFGKPVTLSCSQTLNHNVMYWYQQKSSQAPKLLFHYYDKDFNNEADTPDNFQSRRPNTSFCFLDIRSPGLGDTAMYLCATSHDGDTEAFFGQGTRLTVV.

The rearrangement uses TRBV27 and TRBJ1-5; 7 nucleotides agree with TRBD1. Germline V gene lookup returns CDR1 MNHEY and CDR2 SMNVEV (reference sequence). J lost 3 bases, V lost 5 bases, and 22 bases had no gene match. This CDR3 contains 20 residues. This CDR3 is CASSRWGTAGGNVDNQPQHF. CDR3 nucleotide sequence: TGTGCCAGCAGTCGCTGGGGGACAGCCGGCGGTAACGTGGACAATCAGCCCCAGCATTTT.

The chain links TRBV4-3 to TRBJ1-2; a weak D match, TRBD1 (5 bases). This CDR3 has 15 amino acids. Germline V lookup: CDR1 LGHNA, CDR2 YSLEER. V lost 0 bases and J 4 bases, leaving 12 bases between the germline ends. CDR3 region: CASSQDRGMGYGYTF. CDR3 nucleotide sequence: TGCGCCAGCAGCCAAGATAGGGGAATGGGCTATGGCTACACCTTC.

The rearrangement joins TRBV27 to TRBJ2-6, with D tentatively TRBD1 (5 bases). Germline V gives CDR1 MNHEY, CDR2 SMNVEV (reference sequence). The CDR3 sequence is 16 residues long. V lost 2 bases and J 0 bases, leaving 8 bases between the germline ends. CDR3 sequence (DNA): TGTGCCAGCAGTTTACGGCAGGGCTCTGGGGCCAACGTCCTGACTTTC. Protein sequence: CASSLRQGSGANVLTF. Based on the CDR3 plus reference TRBV27 and TRBJ2-6, the full variable domain is EAQVTQNPRYLITVTGKKLTVTCSQNMNHEYMSWYRQDPGLGLRQIYYSMNVEVTDKGDVPEGYKVSRKEKRNFPLILESPSPNQTSLYFCASSLRQGSGANVLTFGAGSRLTVL.

This clonotype was counted only a few times. The chain recombines TRBV20-1 with TRBJ1-1; D gene uncertain. The CDR3 consists of 15 residues. V was cut by 6 bases and J by 2 bases, with 19 bases left in between. Germline V lookup: CDR1 DFQATT, CDR2 SNEGSKA (reference sequence). The CDR3 protein is CSANNRRVGNTEAFF. The DNA for the CDR3 is TGCAGTGCCAACAATCGACGAGTCGGAAACACTGAAGCTTTCTTT.

The chain recombines TRBV6-1 with TRBJ2-5; no reliable D call. The CDR3 is 19 residues long. From germline, CDR1 is MNHNS and CDR2 SASEGT. V was shortened by 3 bases and J by 5 bases, with 28 bases between the two germline ends. The DNA of the CDR3 is TGTGCCAGCAGTGAGCGTAGGGTAGGGCAGCCTGGGGTAATGGAGACCCAGTACTTC. Amino acids: CASSERRVGQPGVMETQYF.

This clonotype was counted once. Here the CDR3 DNA reads TGTGCCAGCAGCTCCCCCCCGGGACAGGGGGCATCAGATACGCAGTATTTT. Translated: CASSSPPGQGASDTQYF. V usage is TRBV7-2 and J usage is TRBJ2-3; the match to TRBD1 covers 12 bases. The CDR3 is 17 residues long. Germline V gene sequence: CDR1 SGHTA, CDR2 FQGNSA. After removal of 4 bases from V and 4 bases from J, the junction contained 9 bases not matched to a gene.

The CDR3 DNA is TGTGCCAGCAGATTCCAGGCGAACCCTTACACTGAAGCTTTCTTT. It is translated as CASRFQANPYTEAFF. This rearrangement joins TRBV7-6 to TRBJ1-1; no definite D call. The germline gives CDR1 SGHVS, CDR2 FNYEAQ. This CDR3 contains 15 residues. V lost 6 bases and J 3 bases, leaving 17 bases between the germline ends.